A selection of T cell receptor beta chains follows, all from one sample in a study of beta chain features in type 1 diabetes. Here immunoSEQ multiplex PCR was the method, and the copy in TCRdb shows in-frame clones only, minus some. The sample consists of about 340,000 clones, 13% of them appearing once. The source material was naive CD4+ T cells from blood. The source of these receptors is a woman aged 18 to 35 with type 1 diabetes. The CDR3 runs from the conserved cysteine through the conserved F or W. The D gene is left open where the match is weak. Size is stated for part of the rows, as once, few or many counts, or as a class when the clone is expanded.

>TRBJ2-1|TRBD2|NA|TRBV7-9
CASIIAGGRSYNEQFF
TGTGCCAGCATCATAGCGGGAGGCCGATCCTACAATGAGCAGTTCTTC
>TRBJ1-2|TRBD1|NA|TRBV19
CASRGLGTGDGYTF
TGTGCCAGTAGGGGACTCGGGACAGGGGACGGCTACACCTTC
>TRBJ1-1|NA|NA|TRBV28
CASRRGTEAFF
TGTGCCAGCAGACGGGGAACTGAAGCTTTCTTT
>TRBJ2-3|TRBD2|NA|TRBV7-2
CATRLAGATDTQYF
TGTGCCACCCGCCTAGCGGGAGCCACAGATACGCAGTATTTT
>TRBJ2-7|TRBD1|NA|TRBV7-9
CASSLGLTGGSYEQYF
TGTGCCAGCAGCTTGGGGTTGACAGGGGGCTCGTACGAGCAGTACTTC
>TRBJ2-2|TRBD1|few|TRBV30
CAWSVATGWVGTGELFF
TGTGCCTGGAGTGTCGCGACAGGGTGGGTGGGAACCGGGGAGCTGTTTTTT
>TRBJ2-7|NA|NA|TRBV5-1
CASSLGAGAREQYF
TGCGCCAGCAGCTTGGGAGCAGGGGCGCGCGAGCAGTACTTC
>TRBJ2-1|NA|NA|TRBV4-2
CASSQDLSDEQFF
TGTGCCAGCAGCCAAGACTTGAGCGACGAGCAGTTCTTC
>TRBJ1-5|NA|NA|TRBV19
CASSLEAVRSLQHF
TGTGCCAGTTCTCTTGAGGCAGTCCGAAGCCTCCAGCATTTT
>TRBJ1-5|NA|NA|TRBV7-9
CASSLGPPNQPQHF
TGTGCCAGCAGCTTAGGGCCTCCCAATCAGCCCCAGCATTTT
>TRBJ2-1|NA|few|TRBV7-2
CASSPGRGNEQFF
TGTGCCAGCAGCCCCGGTAGGGGGAATGAGCAGTTCTTC
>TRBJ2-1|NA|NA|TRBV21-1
CASSKGRLAGSPRAPYNEQFF
TGTGCCAGCAGCAAAGGGCGACTAGCGGGAAGTCCCCGGGCTCCTTACAATGAGCAGTTCTTC
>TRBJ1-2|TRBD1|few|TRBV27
CASSRRDRGPGYTF
TGTGCCAGCAGTCGCCGGGACAGGGGCCCTGGCTACACCTTC
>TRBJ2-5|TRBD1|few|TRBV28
CASIPQGAGWETQYF
TGTGCCAGCATTCCACAGGGGGCGGGGTGGGAGACCCAGTACTTC
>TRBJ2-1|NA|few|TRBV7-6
CASSLESWGRNNEQFF
TGTGCCAGCAGCTTAGAATCATGGGGGAGGAATAATGAGCAGTTCTTC
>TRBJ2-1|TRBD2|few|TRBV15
CATSRPGLGSYNEQFF
TGTGCCACCAGCAGGCCGGGACTAGGTTCGTACAATGAGCAGTTCTTC
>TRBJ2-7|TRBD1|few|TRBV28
CASTLGQGSYEQYF
TGTGCCAGCACCCTCGGACAGGGCTCCTACGAGCAGTACTTC
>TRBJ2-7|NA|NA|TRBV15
CATSRDTGREVSSEQYF
TGTGCCACCAGCAGAGATACGGGGCGGGAAGTATCAAGCGAGCAGTACTTC
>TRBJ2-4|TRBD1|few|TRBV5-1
CASSERQGRGIQYF
TGCGCCAGCAGCGAGAGACAGGGGCGAGGCATTCAGTACTTC
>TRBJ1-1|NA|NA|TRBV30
CAWSAGLGKENTEAFF
TGTGCCTGGAGTGCAGGACTGGGGAAAGAGAACACTGAAGCTTTCTTT
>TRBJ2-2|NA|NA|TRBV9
CASSEKGQTGELFF
TGTGCCAGCAGCGAGAAAGGACAAACCGGGGAGCTGTTTTTT
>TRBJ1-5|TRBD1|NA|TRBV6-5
CASSYTGQGANQPQHF
TGTGCCAGCAGTTACACAGGACAGGGGGCTAATCAGCCCCAGCATTTT
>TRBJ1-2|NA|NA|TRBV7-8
CASSLAGVAHGYTF
TGTGCCAGCAGCTTAGCCGGGGTAGCCCATGGCTACACCTTC
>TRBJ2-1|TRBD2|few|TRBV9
CASSVGLLAGGFGSSYNEQFF
TGTGCCAGCAGCGTAGGGCTACTAGCGGGAGGTTTCGGAAGCTCCTACAATGAGCAGTTCTTC
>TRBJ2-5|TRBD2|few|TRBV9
CASSGTSGKETQYF
TGTGCCAGCAGCGGGACTAGCGGGAAAGAGACCCAGTACTTC
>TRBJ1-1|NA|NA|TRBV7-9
CASSLVQGETEAFF
TGTGCCAGCAGCTTAGTACAGGGAGAAACTGAAGCTTTCTTT
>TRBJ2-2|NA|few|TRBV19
CAGREASNTGELFF
TGTGCCGGAAGGGAGGCCTCGAACACCGGGGAGCTGTTTTTT
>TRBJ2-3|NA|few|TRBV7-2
CASSLGRGTQYF
TGTGCCAGCAGCTTAGGGAGGGGTACGCAGTATTTT
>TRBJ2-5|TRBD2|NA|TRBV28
CASSFREGETQYF
TGTGCCAGCAGTTTCAGGGAGGGAGAGACCCAGTACTTC
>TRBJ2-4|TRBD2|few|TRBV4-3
CASSQEDSGSYIQYF
TGCGCCAGCAGCCAAGAGGATAGCGGGAGTTACATTCAGTACTTC
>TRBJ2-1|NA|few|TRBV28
CASSPGELSYNEQFF
TGTGCCAGCAGCCCCGGGGAGCTGTCATACAATGAGCAGTTCTTC
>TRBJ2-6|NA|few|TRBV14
CASSTRAGANVLTF
TGTGCCAGCAGCACTCGGGCTGGGGCCAACGTCCTGACTTTC
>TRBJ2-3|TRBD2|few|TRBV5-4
CASSPGGTSALEGDTQYF
TGTGCCAGCAGCCCGGGCGGGACTAGCGCTCTGGAGGGAGATACGCAGTATTTT
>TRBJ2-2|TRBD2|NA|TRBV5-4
CASSPSGLAGTGELFF
TGTGCCAGCAGCCCAAGCGGACTAGCGGGCACCGGGGAGCTGTTTTTT
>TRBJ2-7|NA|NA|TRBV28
CASNGRSYEQYF
TGTGCCAGCAATGGTAGATCCTACGAGCAGTACTTC
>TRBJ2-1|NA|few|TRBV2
CASSQAGALNEQFF
TGTGCCAGCAGTCAGGCGGGGGCGTTGAATGAGCAGTTCTTC
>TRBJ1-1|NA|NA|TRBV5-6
CASSLAGAETEAFF
TGTGCCAGCAGCTTGGCAGGGGCCGAAACCGAAGCTTTCTTT
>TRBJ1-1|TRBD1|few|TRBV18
CASSARGQNTEAFF
TGTGCCAGCTCAGCCAGGGGGCAGAACACTGAAGCTTTCTTT
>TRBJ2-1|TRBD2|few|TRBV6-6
CASSYSAGGPFEFF
TGTGCCAGCAGTTACTCAGCGGGAGGGCCTTTCGAGTTCTTC
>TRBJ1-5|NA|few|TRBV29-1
CSVGGLDSNQPQHF
TGCAGCGTAGGCGGGTTAGATAGCAATCAGCCCCAGCATTTT
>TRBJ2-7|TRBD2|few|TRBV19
CASSEGLAGAEQYF
TGTGCCAGTAGTGAAGGACTAGCGGGAGCCGAGCAGTACTTC
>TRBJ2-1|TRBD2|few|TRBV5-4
CASSPTGTSIGEQFF
TGTGCCAGCAGCCCAACCGGGACTAGCATCGGTGAGCAGTTCTTC
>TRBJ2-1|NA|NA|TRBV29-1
CSVEGPRASNEQFF
TGCAGCGTTGAAGGCCCGCGGGCCTCCAATGAGCAGTTCTTC
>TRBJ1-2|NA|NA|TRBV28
CASSLLTENYGYTF
TGTGCCAGCAGCCTCTTGACAGAGAACTATGGCTACACCTTC
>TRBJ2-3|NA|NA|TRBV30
CAWSVQYTQYF
TGTGCCTGGAGTGTACAGTATACGCAGTATTTT
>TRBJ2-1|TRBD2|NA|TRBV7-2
CASSLFQREIDNEQFF
TGTGCCAGCAGCTTATTCCAGCGGGAGATCGACAATGAGCAGTTCTTC
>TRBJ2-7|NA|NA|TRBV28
CASRTAQGNPLYEQYF
TGTGCCAGCAGGACGGCCCAGGGAAACCCCCTCTACGAGCAGTACTTC
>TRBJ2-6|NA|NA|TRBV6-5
CASMRSGANVLTF
TGTGCCAGCATGCGTTCTGGGGCCAACGTCCTGACTTTC
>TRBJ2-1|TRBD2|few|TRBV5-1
CASSSLLAGHYNEQFF
TGCGCCAGCAGTTCCCTTCTAGCGGGCCACTACAATGAGCAGTTCTTC
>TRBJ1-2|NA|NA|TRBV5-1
CASSLETVGYTF
TGCGCCAGCAGCTTGGAGACAGTTGGCTACACCTTC
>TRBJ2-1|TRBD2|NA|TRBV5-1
CASMGIAGFYNEQFF
TGCGCCAGCATGGGGATAGCGGGGTTCTACAATGAGCAGTTCTTC
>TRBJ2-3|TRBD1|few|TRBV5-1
CASSLEGQGGRTDTQYF
TGCGCCAGCAGCTTGGAAGGACAGGGTGGTAGGACAGATACGCAGTATTTT
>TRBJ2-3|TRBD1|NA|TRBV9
CASSAGQGYTDTQYF
TGTGCCAGCAGCGCCGGACAGGGATACACAGATACGCAGTATTTT
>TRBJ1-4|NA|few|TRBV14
CASSQRIGQRNEKLFF
TGTGCCAGCAGCCAAAGGATCGGACAGAGAAATGAAAAACTGTTTTTT
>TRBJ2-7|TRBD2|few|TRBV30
CAWSWTSGHYEQYF
TGTGCCTGGAGCTGGACTAGCGGGCACTACGAGCAGTACTTC
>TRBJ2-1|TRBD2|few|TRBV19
CASSRTSGSYNEQFF
TGTGCCAGTAGTCGGACTAGCGGGTCCTACAATGAGCAGTTCTTC
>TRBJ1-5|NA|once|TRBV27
CASSLSNRSPNQPQHF
TGTGCCAGCAGTTTATCGAACAGGAGCCCTAATCAGCCCCAGCATTTT